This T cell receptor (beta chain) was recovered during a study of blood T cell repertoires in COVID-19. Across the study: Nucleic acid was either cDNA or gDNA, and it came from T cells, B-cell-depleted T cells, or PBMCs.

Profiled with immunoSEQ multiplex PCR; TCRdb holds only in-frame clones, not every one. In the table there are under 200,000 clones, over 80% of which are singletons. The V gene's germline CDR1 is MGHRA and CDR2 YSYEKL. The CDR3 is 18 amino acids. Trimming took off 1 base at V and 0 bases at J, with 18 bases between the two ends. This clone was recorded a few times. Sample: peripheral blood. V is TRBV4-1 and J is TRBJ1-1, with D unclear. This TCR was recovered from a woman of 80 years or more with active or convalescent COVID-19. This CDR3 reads CASSQGSRVGGMNTEAFF. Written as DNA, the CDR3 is TGCGCCAGCAGCCAAGGGTCTCGGGTCGGCGGGATGAACACTGAAGCTTTCTTT.